The following is a TCR beta chain sequence with its context. This sample was included in a study of blood T cell repertoires in COVID-19. For the study at large: The United States, Italy and Spain provided the acute and convalescent COVID-19 samples.

This CDR3 has 13 amino acids. Germline CDR1 reads SGHDT; CDR2 reads YYEEEE. Between the trimmed V and J ends, which lost 2 bases and 6 bases, there was a span of 8 bases. Sequenced by immunoSEQ multiplex PCR; TCRdb stores in-frame clones only, minus some. The sample lists some 260,000 clones, 88% seen once, with just under 6.5% in the top ten. The receptor was isolated from a woman aged 25 to 45 with COVID-19, enrolled during active disease. Sequencing was performed on peripheral blood. This chain uses TRBV5-6 with TRBJ2-2; no clear D. The CDR3 nucleotides read TGTGCCAGCAGCTTATCACTGCCCGGGGAGCTGTTTTTT. The encoded protein is CASSLSLPGELFF.